The rows below give T cell receptor beta chains drawn from one sample of a study of immune characterization of retroperitoneal liposarcoma. TCRdb reprocessed the PCR reads with MiXCR, giving one entry per CDR3 protein. Of approximately 7,000 distinct CDR3 sequences listed, roughly 30% are singletons. Sequences were obtained from blood. The receptors were gathered from a male donor with retroperitoneal liposarcoma. CDR3s include the opening cysteine and the closing phenylalanine or tryptophan. D genes are given only for firm matches. The size entry is marked missing in some rows and otherwise reads once, few, many or a size class.

CDR3nt: TGTGCCAGCATTCCGACAGGGGCAGGGGAGAACATTCAGTACTTC
CDR3aa: CASIPTGAGENIQYF
v_gene: TRBV6-1
j_gene: TRBJ2-4
abundance: medium-sized
d_gene: TRBD1

CDR3nt: TGTGCCAGCAGTGCCTGGGCAGGGGGGGAGACCCAGTACTTC
CDR3aa: CASSAWAGGETQYF
v_gene: TRBV6-1
j_gene: TRBJ2-5
abundance: -
d_gene: -

CDR3nt: TGTGCCAGCAGGATCGGAGGGGAACTGGAGTTCTTC
CDR3aa: CASRIGGELEFF
v_gene: TRBV6-6
j_gene: TRBJ2-1
abundance: -
d_gene: -

CDR3nt: TGTGCCAGCAGTCCTCGACAGGGGGGCAACTATGGCTACACCTTC
CDR3aa: CASSPRQGGNYGYTF
v_gene: TRBV12-3/TRBV12-4
j_gene: TRBJ1-2
abundance: -
d_gene: TRBD1

CDR3nt: TGTGCCAGCAGGCTAAGGGGATCCTATAATTCACCCCTCCACTTT
CDR3aa: CASRLRGSYNSPLHF
v_gene: TRBV27
j_gene: TRBJ1-6
abundance: medium-sized
d_gene: -

CDR3nt: TGTGCCAGCACCCTAGGATACAATGAGCAGTTCTTC
CDR3aa: CASTLGYNEQFF
v_gene: TRBV7-2
j_gene: TRBJ2-1
abundance: few
d_gene: -

CDR3nt: TGTGCCAGCAGTTTAGTCGGGGGGCGGAGGAACGAGCAGTACTTC
CDR3aa: CASSLVGGRRNEQYF
v_gene: TRBV27
j_gene: TRBJ2-7
abundance: -
d_gene: -

CDR3nt: TGCGCCAGCAGTACGACGGTCAGATCCTACGAGCAGTACTTC
CDR3aa: CASSTTVRSYEQYF
v_gene: TRBV10-2
j_gene: TRBJ2-7
abundance: medium-sized
d_gene: -

CDR3nt: TGTGCCAGCAGAGACAGGGATTTGGACAATCAGCCCCAGCATTTT
CDR3aa: CASRDRDLDNQPQHF
v_gene: TRBV6-1
j_gene: TRBJ1-5
abundance: -
d_gene: TRBD1

CDR3nt: TGCGCCAGCAGTCCCGGGACAGGGGCCGGTATCTGGGTCCAGCATTTT
CDR3aa: CASSPGTGAGIWVQHF
v_gene: TRBV10-2
j_gene: TRBJ1-5
abundance: once
d_gene: TRBD1

CDR3nt: TGTGCCAGCAGTTACCCCTTGGGCAGTTCAGATACGCAGTATTTT
CDR3aa: CASSYPLGSSDTQYF
v_gene: TRBV6-6
j_gene: TRBJ2-3
abundance: -
d_gene: -

CDR3nt: TGTGCCAGCAGTCGAACCGGGACTAGTTACGAGCAGTACTTC
CDR3aa: CASSRTGTSYEQYF
v_gene: TRBV6-1
j_gene: TRBJ2-7
abundance: large
d_gene: TRBD2

CDR3nt: TGTGCCAGCAGCCACGGACTAGCGGGAGTCAATGAGCAGTTCTTC
CDR3aa: CASSHGLAGVNEQFF
v_gene: TRBV7-2
j_gene: TRBJ2-1
abundance: -
d_gene: TRBD2

CDR3nt: TGTGCCAGCACCCCCCGGACTAGAAAAGGCCCGAACACCGGGGAGCTGTTTTTT
CDR3aa: CASTPRTRKGPNTGELFF
v_gene: TRBV6-1
j_gene: TRBJ2-2
abundance: many
d_gene: TRBD2

CDR3nt: TGTGCCAGCAGTGAGCCGGGCGGGAGCCCAACCTACGAGCAGTTCTTC
CDR3aa: CASSEPGGSPTYEQFF
v_gene: TRBV6-1
j_gene: TRBJ2-1
abundance: -
d_gene: TRBD2

CDR3nt: TGTGCCAGCAGCCCAGGGGGTGAGCAGTTCTTC
CDR3aa: CASSPGGEQFF
v_gene: TRBV11-3
j_gene: TRBJ2-1
abundance: medium-sized
d_gene: TRBD1